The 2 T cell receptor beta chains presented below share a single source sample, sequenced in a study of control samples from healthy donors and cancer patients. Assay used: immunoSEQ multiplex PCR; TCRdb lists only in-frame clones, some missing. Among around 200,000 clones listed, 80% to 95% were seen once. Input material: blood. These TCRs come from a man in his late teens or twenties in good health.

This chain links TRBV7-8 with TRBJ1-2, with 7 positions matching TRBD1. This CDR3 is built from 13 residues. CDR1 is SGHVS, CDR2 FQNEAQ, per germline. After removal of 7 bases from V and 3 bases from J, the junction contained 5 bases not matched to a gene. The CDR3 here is CASTITGDYGYTF. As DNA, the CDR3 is TGTGCCAGCACCATTACAGGGGACTATGGCTACACCTTC.

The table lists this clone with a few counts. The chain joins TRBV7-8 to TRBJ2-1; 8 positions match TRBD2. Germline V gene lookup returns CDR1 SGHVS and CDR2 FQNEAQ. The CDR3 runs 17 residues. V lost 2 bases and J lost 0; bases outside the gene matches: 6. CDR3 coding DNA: TGTGCCAGCAGCTTAATGGGCGGGGGGAGCTCCTACAATGAGCAGTTCTTC. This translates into CASSLMGGGSSYNEQFF. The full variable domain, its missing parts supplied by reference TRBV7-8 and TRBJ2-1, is GAGVSQSPRYKVAKRGQDVALRCDPISGHVSLFWYQQALGQGPEFLTYFQNEAQLDKSGLPSDRFFAERPEGSVSTLKIQRTQQEDSAVYLCASSLMGGGSSYNEQFFGPGTRLTVL.